This T cell receptor (beta chain) was sequenced in a study of T-cell reconstitution after alpha-beta-depleted transplantation in children. Study-level results: Approximately two months post-transplant, alpha-beta T cells reportedly originated from several hundred expanded graft clones. Diversity and T-cell counts at one year after transplant derived mostly from new T cells.

Unique molecular identifiers were used to barcode this TCRbeta library. Each CDR3 protein is one row after TCRdb ran MiXCR on the PCR reads. Of some 550,000 distinct CDR3 sequences in the sample, 20% to 25% are singletons; the top ten hold 11% to 15%. This clonotype occurred a few times. Its antigen remains unknown. V lost 4 bases and J lost 3, with 15 bases in between. Germline loops: CDR1 SGHTA, CDR2 FQGNSA. The CDR3 is made up of 15 amino acids. The sequence came from a boy less than two years old who had a stem cell transplant for acute myeloid leukemia, so the T cells may come from the graft donor. The chain carries TRBV7-2 and TRBJ2-5; no firm D call. Specimen: PBMCs, mostly from graft donor cells, collected 360 days after TCRalphabeta/CD19-depleted stem cell transplant. This CDR3 is CASSSRATTKETQYF. CDR3 sequence (DNA): TGTGCCAGCAGCTCACGGGCCACAACTAAAGAGACCCAGTACTTC.